This TCR beta chain was identified in a study of cytomegalovirus exposure and HLA in healthy donors. PCR involved 60 Vbeta and 13 Jbeta primers. The protocol was immunoSEQ multiplex PCR, while the TCRdb copy is restricted to in-frame clones and leaves out a portion. The data show around 120,000 clones, 81% seen once. This clone was seen only a few times. In germline, CDR1 is WNHNN, CDR2 SYGVQD (reference sequence). The CDR3 extends over 13 amino acids. Trimming left V 3 bases short and J 6 bases short, with 11 bases between. The receptor's source is a woman aged 25 to 39 in good health and CMV-seronegative. The sample taken for sequencing was PBMCs. J is TRBJ1-1 and V is TRBV10-1; tentative D call: TRBD1 (6 bases). The CDR3 loop reads CASSETGKAEAFF. Here the CDR3 DNA reads TGCGCCAGCAGTGAAACAGGGAAGGCTGAAGCTTTCTTT.